Presented here are 32 T cell receptor beta chains from one specimen sequenced in a study of OX40 agonist ivuxolimab in advanced cancers. Sequenced by immunoSEQ multiplex PCR; TCRdb stores in-frame clones only, minus some. This table has around 80,000 clones, roughly 85% appearing once. Material: CD4+ or CD8+ T cells sorted from blood, obtained in a trial of the OX40 agonist ivuxolimab. The source of these receptors is an adult with an advanced solid tumor such as melanoma, head and neck, liver or kidney cancer.

The V call is TRBV18, the J call TRBJ1-4, with TRBD1 identical over 10 bases. Trimming took 3 bases from V and 4 from J; bases not matched to a gene: 8. The germline CDR1 and CDR2 sequences are KGHSH and LQKENI. The CDR3 is made up of 17 amino acids. The CDR3 reads CASSPFPGQGYNEKLFF. The CDR3 DNA is TGTGCCAGCTCACCTTTCCCGGGACAGGGGTATAATGAAAAACTGTTTTTT.

The gene calls are TRBV2 and TRBJ1-4, with D possibly TRBD1 on 5 matching bases. This CDR3 comprises 13 residues. The germline V gene encodes CDR1 SNHLY and CDR2 FYNNEI. V was cut by 7 bases and J by 4 bases, with 10 bases left in between. CDR3 DNA: TGTGCCAGCAAGGGCAGGGTTAATGAAAAACTGTTTTTT. Its protein is CASKGRVNEKLFF.

V usage is TRBV7-2 and J usage is TRBJ1-2, with D possibly TRBD1 on 5 matching bases. The CDR3 sequence is 16 residues long. V lost 1 base to trimming and J lost 8 bases, with 20 bases between them. Germline V gene lookup returns CDR1 SGHTA and CDR2 FQGNSA. For the CDR3, the DNA is TGTGCCAGCAGCTTAGGCACGGGACTTCTGGCTGAGGGCTACACCTTC. This gives the protein CASSLGTGLLAEGYTF.

The V and J genes are TRBV6-5 and TRBJ1-3; possibly TRBD1 for D (6 bases). The germline V gene encodes CDR1 MNHEY and CDR2 SVGAGI. Trimming shortened V by 4 bases and J by 4 bases, and 11 bases separated the two germline ends. CDR3 length equals 14 residues. DNA of the CDR3: TGTGCCAGCAGTTTTGGGGGGCACGGAAACACCATATATTTT. Residues: CASSFGGHGNTIYF.

V gene TRBV9 combines with J gene TRBJ2-1, with D possibly matching TRBD2 (5 bases). This CDR3 is 15 amino acids long. V lost 5 bases and J lost 2, with 14 bases in between. Germline loops: CDR1 SGDLS, CDR2 YYNGEE. Here the CDR3 DNA reads TGTGCCAGCAGTTATGACTATCAAACCTACAATGAGCAGTTCTTC. Residues: CASSYDYQTYNEQFF.

The chain has TRBV7-8 and TRBJ2-3; D may be TRBD1 or TRBD2 (5 bases each). V gave up 1 base and J gave up 7 bases, with 15 bases separating them. The CDR3 consists of 15 residues. Germline V lookup: CDR1 SGHVS, CDR2 FQNEAQ. This CDR3 is CASSLDGTHWNTQYF. CDR3 in DNA: TGTGCCAGCAGCTTAGACGGGACCCACTGGAATACGCAGTATTTT.

The gene calls are TRBV4-1 and TRBJ2-3; 8 bases agree with TRBD2. The trim removed 0 bases at V and 5 bases at J, leaving 16 bases unmatched. Germline assignment: CDR1 MGHRA and CDR2 YSYEKL. The length of the CDR3 is 19 residues. The CDR3 loop reads CASSQEGAGSGSWRDTQYF. DNA of the CDR3: TGCGCCAGCAGCCAAGAAGGCGCGGGGAGCGGGAGCTGGAGAGATACGCAGTATTTT.

The V and J genes are TRBV10-3 and TRBJ2-7, with 13 bases fitting TRBD2. Looked up from germline, CDR1 is ENHRY and CDR2 is SYGVKD. The V and J ends lost 5 bases and 2 bases, in that order; junction bases with no gene match: 9. This CDR3 region has 17 residues. The CDR3 DNA reads as TGTGCCATCAGTCTCCTAAAGGGGACTAGCGGGGCCTACGAGCAGTACTTC. This sequence encodes CAISLLKGTSGAYEQYF.

This clone appeared a single time. This chain uses TRBV7-2 with TRBJ1-4, with a tentative D call TRBD1 (5 bases). Germline-derived CDR1 and CDR2 are SGHTA and FQGNSA. V lost 5 bases, J lost 4 bases, and 14 bases lay in between. The CDR3 has 15 residues. CDR3 sequence: CASSKRRGFNEKLFF. The CDR3 DNA is TGTGCCAGCAGCAAGCGGAGGGGATTTAATGAAAAACTGTTTTTT.

CDR3 sequence reads: CASSDRTLARGAFF. The CDR3 region has the DNA TGTGCCAGCAGTGACCGGACTCTAGCTAGGGGGGCTTTCTTT. The V gene is TRBV25-1, the J gene TRBJ1-1, with TRBD1 as a possible D gene (6 bases). V lost 3 bases and J lost 11, with 19 bases in between. From germline, CDR1 is MGHDK and CDR2 SYGVNS. CDR3 length: 14 amino acids. The entire variable domain, with the rest obtained from reference TRBV25-1 and TRBJ1-1, is as follows: EADIYQTPRYLVIGTGKKITLECSQTMGHDKMYWYQQDPGMELHLIHYSYGVNSTEKGDLSSESTVSRIRTEHFPLTLESARPSHTSQYLCASSDRTLARGAFFGQGTRLTVV.

This clone was detected only once. The genes are TRBV19 and TRBJ2-5; TRBD2 aligns across 8 bases. Germline loops: CDR1 LNHDA, CDR2 SQIVND (reference sequence). The CDR3 runs 19 residues. V gave up 3 bases and J gave up 4 bases; unmatched junction bases: 19. The CDR3 protein is CASSIGRTQVTSGLETQYF. CDR3 nucleotide sequence: TGTGCCAGTAGTATTGGAAGGACGCAAGTTACTAGCGGTCTAGAGACCCAGTACTTC. Full variable domain (rest looked up from reference TRBV19 and TRBJ2-5): DGGITQSPKYLFRKEGQNVTLSCEQNLNHDAMYWYRQDPGQGLRLIYYSQIVNDFQKGDIAEGYSVSREKKESFPLTVTSAQKNPTAFYLCASSIGRTQVTSGLETQYFGPGTRLLVL.

V usage is TRBV2 and J usage is TRBJ2-4; 9 nucleotides align to TRBD1. V was clipped by 8 bases and J by 2 bases; unmatched bases: 4. Germline lookup yields CDR1 SNHLY and CDR2 FYNNEI. This CDR3 comprises 14 residues. The CDR3 protein is CASRDRVTKNIQYF. In nucleotides, the CDR3 is TGTGCCAGCCGGGACAGGGTGACCAAAAACATTCAGTACTTC.

Written as DNA, the CDR3 is TGTGCCAGCAGTTACGGAACTTACGAGCAGTACTTC. Amino acid sequence: CASSYGTYEQYF. The chain uses TRBV6-5 and TRBJ2-7; no firm D call. Trimming shortened V by 2 bases and J by 4 bases, and 6 bases separated the two germline ends. The CDR3 loop spans 12 amino acids. Germline assignment: CDR1 MNHEY and CDR2 SVGAGI.

The rearrangement uses TRBV15 and TRBJ2-7; the D gene is possibly TRBD1 (5 bases). The CDR3 contains 14 residues. Germline-derived CDR1 and CDR2 are LNHNV and YYDKDF (reference sequence). Trimming cost V 3 bases and J 0 bases, with 9 bases left between them. This CDR3 is CATSSLTVSYEQYF. The CDR3 nucleotides are TGTGCCACCAGCAGCCTGACAGTCTCCTACGAGCAGTACTTC.

V usage is TRBV7-2 and J usage is TRBJ2-2; D call uncertain. This CDR3 has 11 amino acids. With 3 bases removed from V and 6 bases from J, the gap between germline ends came to 2 bases. CDR1 and CDR2 from the germline V gene are SGHTA and FQGNSA. The CDR3 is CASSFPGELFF. The CDR3 region has the DNA TGTGCCAGCAGCTTCCCCGGGGAGCTGTTTTTT. The whole variable domain, remainder taken from reference TRBV7-2 and TRBJ2-2, is GAGVSQSPSNKVTEKGKDVELRCDPISGHTALYWYRQSLGQGLEFLIYFQGNSAPDKSGLPSDRFSAERTGGSVSTLTIQRTQQEDSAVYLCASSFPGELFFGEGSRLTVL.

J is TRBJ1-1 and V is TRBV7-2; 7 bases line up with TRBD1. V was pared by 2 bases and J by 1 base, with 4 bases of the junction left unmatched. The CDR3 has 15 residues. Germline assignment: CDR1 SGHTA and CDR2 FQGNSA. The CDR3 sequence is CASSLRGQANTEAFF. The CDR3 DNA reads as TGTGCCAGCAGCTTACGCGGACAGGCGAACACTGAAGCTTTCTTT.

This chain joins TRBV27 and TRBJ1-2, with 12 bases matching TRBD1. V was clipped by 3 bases and J by 8 bases; unmatched bases: 4. The CDR3 consists of 14 residues. CDR1 MNHEY and CDR2 SMNVEV come from the germline V gene (reference sequence). The CDR3 region has the DNA TGTGCCAGCAGTTTCGGGACAGGGGGCTGGGGCTACACCTTC. This codes for CASSFGTGGWGYTF.

This clone was seen once. The genes are TRBV30 and TRBJ2-3, with TRBD2 as a possible D gene (6 bases). CDR1 is GTSNPN, CDR2 SVGIG, per germline (reference sequence). CDR3 length: 12 residues. Between the trimmed V and J ends, which lost 7 bases and 3 bases, there was a span of 11 bases. The CDR3 here is CAFKAGTDTQYF. The DNA for the CDR3 is TGTGCCTTCAAGGCGGGGACAGATACGCAGTATTTT.

The chain carries TRBV19 and TRBJ1-5; no clear D gene. Germline CDR1 reads LNHDA; CDR2 reads SQIVND (reference sequence). V was pared by 3 bases and J by 1 base, with 19 bases between. The CDR3 runs to 18 residues. CDR3 DNA: TGTGCCAGTAGTATGAGTGTGAGCTCCGGGAGGAGCAATCAGCCCCAGCATTTT. It translates to CASSMSVSSGRSNQPQHF. Variable domain in full (rest from reference TRBV19 and TRBJ1-5): DGGITQSPKYLFRKEGQNVTLSCEQNLNHDAMYWYRQDPGQGLRLIYYSQIVNDFQKGDIAEGYSVSREKKESFPLTVTSAQKNPTAFYLCASSMSVSSGRSNQPQHFGDGTRLSIL.

The chain carries TRBV7-9 and TRBJ2-1; a possible D gene is TRBD1 (6 bases). CDR1 and CDR2 from the germline V gene are SEHNR and FQNEAQ (reference sequence). The CDR3 extends over 17 amino acids. V dropped 1 base and J dropped 6 bases, with 19 bases sitting between them. The CDR3 DNA reads as TGTGCCAGCAGCTTAGGGGCCGGAAATTCCAGGGGCAATGAGCAGTTCTTC. Amino acids: CASSLGAGNSRGNEQFF.

This clone was seen once. The chain links TRBV10-3 to TRBJ2-7, with D tentatively TRBD1 or TRBD2 (5 bases each). The CDR3 runs to 19 residues. Trimming left V 0 bases short and J 2 bases short, with 23 bases between. Germline CDR1 reads ENHRY; CDR2 reads SYGVKD. CDR3 sequence reads: CAISESGFHMVQGPYEQYF. The CDR3 bases are TGTGCCATCAGTGAGTCGGGGTTTCACATGGTGCAGGGACCCTACGAGCAGTACTTC.

The chain uses TRBV18 and TRBJ2-6; TRBD1 is a possible D gene (6 bases). From germline, CDR1 is KGHSH and CDR2 LQKENI. This CDR3 spans 17 amino acids. V shed 6 bases and J shed 0 bases, with 15 bases lying between them. In DNA, the CDR3 is TGTGCCAGCTCCCCCAAGGACAGTTTCTCTGGGGCCAACGTCCTGACTTTC. It specifies CASSPKDSFSGANVLTF.

The gene calls are TRBV19 and TRBJ2-3, with D possibly TRBD2 on 5 matching bases. CDR1 is LNHDA, CDR2 SQIVND, per germline (reference sequence). The CDR3 contains 15 residues. The V gene lost 4 bases and the J gene lost 2 bases, with 13 bases spanning the gap. The CDR3 loop reads CASSKKASLTDTQYF. As DNA, the CDR3 is TGTGCCAGTAGTAAGAAGGCTAGCCTCACAGATACGCAGTATTTT.

The chain has TRBV7-8 and TRBJ2-4; D gene ambiguous. CDR3 size: 17 residues. Trimming took 5 bases from V and 0 from J, leaving 17 bases between them. Germline CDR1 and CDR2: SGHVS and FQNEAQ. CDR3 region: CASSPPEDGLAKNIQYF. CDR3 nucleotide sequence: TGTGCCAGCAGCCCCCCCGAGGACGGGCTAGCCAAAAACATTCAGTACTTC.

J is TRBJ2-1 and V is TRBV6-5; the match to TRBD2 covers 8 bases. The trim removed 2 bases at V and 6 bases at J, leaving 9 bases unmatched. The CDR3 has 16 residues. Germline V gene sequence: CDR1 MNHEY, CDR2 SVGAGI. CDR3 region: CASSYRPAGDSNEQFF. Here the CDR3 DNA reads TGTGCCAGCAGTTACCGTCCAGCGGGGGATTCCAATGAGCAGTTCTTC.

The gene calls are TRBV11-3 and TRBJ1-4; the D gene is possibly TRBD1 (6 bases). The CDR3 contains 14 residues. Trimming shortened V by 11 bases and J by 0 bases, and 13 bases separated the two germline ends. The V gene's germline CDR1 is SGHNT and CDR2 YENEEA. The CDR3 reads CASGQTPTNEKLFF. As DNA, the CDR3 is TGTGCCTCCGGACAGACTCCAACTAATGAAAAACTGTTTTTT.

The J gene is TRBJ2-5, the V gene TRBV5-1; tentatively, D is TRBD2 (6 bases). V lost 6 bases and J lost 1, with 7 bases in between. The germline gives CDR1 SGHRS, CDR2 YFSETQ. The CDR3 loop spans 12 amino acids. This chain's CDR3 is CASTTSQETQYF. The CDR3 bases are TGCGCCAGCACGACTAGCCAAGAGACCCAGTACTTC.

This clone occurred once. The rearrangement uses TRBV2 and TRBJ1-5; TRBD1 aligns across 8 bases. This CDR3 contains 14 residues. V was clipped by 0 bases and J by 9 bases; unmatched bases: 4. CDR1 is SNHLY and CDR2 is FYNNEI in the germline V gene. The CDR3 DNA reads as TGTGCCAGCAGTGAAGCCTACAGGGGGGGGCCCCAGCATTTT. Protein: CASSEAYRGGPQHF.

The chain links TRBV6-4 to TRBJ1-1; 8 bases map to TRBD1. Germline values: CDR1 MRHNA, CDR2 SNTAGT. The J segment lost 1 base and the V segment lost 6 bases, leaving 7 bases of the junction unmatched. This CDR3 has 15 amino acids. CDR3 amino acids: CASSRTGRENTEAFF. CDR3 coding DNA: TGTGCCAGCAGCCGGACAGGGAGGGAGAACACTGAAGCTTTCTTT.

The genes are TRBV11-2 and TRBJ1-4, with D possibly matching TRBD1 (5 bases). CDR3 length equals 15 residues. The V gene's germline CDR1 is SGHAT and CDR2 FQNNGV. The germline V and J ends were trimmed by 1 base and 8 bases, with 14 bases remaining between them. The CDR3 DNA reads TGTGCCAGCAGCTTAGTAGGCCGTCGGGGCGAAAAACTGTTTTTT. This encodes CASSLVGRRGEKLFF.

This clone has just a few counts. The chain joins TRBV30 to TRBJ1-5, with TRBD1 matching over 10 bases. Germline assignment: CDR1 GTSNPN and CDR2 SVGIG (reference sequence). This CDR3 has 16 amino acids. V shed 2 bases, J shed 6 bases, and the junction held 10 bases outside the gene matches. DNA of the CDR3: TGTGCCTGGAGTCTTCGGACCGGGACAGGGGTTCAGCCCCAGCATTTT. The encoded protein is CAWSLRTGTGVQPQHF.

The J gene is TRBJ2-7, the V gene TRBV6-5; D is ambiguous. Germline V gene data show CDR1 as MNHEY and CDR2 as SVGAGI. Trimming stripped 0 bases from V and 3 bases from J, with 6 bases between. The CDR3 covers 13 residues. The CDR3 bases are TGTGCCAGCAGTTACTCCGGCTACTACGAGCAGTACTTC. This translates into CASSYSGYYEQYF.